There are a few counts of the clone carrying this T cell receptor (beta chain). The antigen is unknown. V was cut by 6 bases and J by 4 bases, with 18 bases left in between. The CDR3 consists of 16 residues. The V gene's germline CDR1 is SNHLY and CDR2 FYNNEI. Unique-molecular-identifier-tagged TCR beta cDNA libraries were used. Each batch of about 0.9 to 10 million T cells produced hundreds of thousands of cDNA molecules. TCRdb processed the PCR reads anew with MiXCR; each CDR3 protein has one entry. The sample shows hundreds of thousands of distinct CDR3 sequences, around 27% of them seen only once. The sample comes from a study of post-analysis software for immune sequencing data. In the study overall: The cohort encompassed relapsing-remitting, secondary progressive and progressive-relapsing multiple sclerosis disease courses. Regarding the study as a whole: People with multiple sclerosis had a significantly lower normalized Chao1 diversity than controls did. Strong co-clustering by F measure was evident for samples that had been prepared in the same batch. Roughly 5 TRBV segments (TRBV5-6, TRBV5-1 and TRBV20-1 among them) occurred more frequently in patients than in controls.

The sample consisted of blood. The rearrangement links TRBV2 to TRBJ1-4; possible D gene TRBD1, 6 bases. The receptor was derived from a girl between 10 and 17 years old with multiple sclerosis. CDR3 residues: CASRPTGATRNEKLFF. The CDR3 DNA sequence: TGTGCCAGCAGGCCCACGGGGGCCACCCGTAATGAAAAACTGTTTTTT.